These 24 T cell receptor beta chains were sequenced from one sample in a study of cytomegalovirus exposure and HLA in healthy donors. In the PCR, 60 Vbeta and 13 Jbeta primers were used. The table came from immunoSEQ multiplex PCR; TCRdb's copy has only in-frame clones and leaves some out. Seen here are roughly 150,000 clones, 70% to 90% observed once, and the top ten hold over 2.5%. Specimen: PBMCs. The source of these receptors is a man aged 25 to 40 in good health and CMV-seropositive.

The chain recombines TRBV11-2 with TRBJ2-7; D gene unclear. Germline-derived CDR1 and CDR2 are SGHAT and FQNNGV. V was shortened by 4 bases and J by 9 bases, with 13 bases between the two germline ends. The CDR3 totals 12 residues. In DNA form, the CDR3 reads TGTGCCAGCAGCTCCGAGGAGTTAAGGCAGTACGTC. Translated, it gives CASSSEELRQYV.

The chain uses TRBV2 and TRBJ1-4; D is unresolved. The CDR3 contains 16 residues. Deletions cut 5 bases from V and 4 bases from J, with 17 bases between. Germline V gene data show CDR1 as SNHLY and CDR2 as FYNNEI. For the CDR3, the DNA is TGTGCCAGCAGTAGAGGACCCATAGCGGGTAATGAAAAACTGTTTTTT. Translating it yields CASSRGPIAGNEKLFF. Using reference TRBV2 and TRBJ1-4 for the parts outside the CDR3, the full variable domain is EPEVTQTPSHQVTQMGQEVILRCVPISNHLYFYWYRQILGQKVEFLVSFYNNEISEKSEIFDDQFSVERPDGSNFTLKIRSTKLEDSAMYFCASSRGPIAGNEKLFFGSGTQLSVL.

The chain uses TRBV9 and TRBJ2-6; D perhaps matches TRBD1 (5 bases). Germline lookup yields CDR1 SGDLS and CDR2 YYNGEE. The CDR3 has 16 residues. V was shortened by 0 bases and J by 0 bases, with 7 bases between the two germline ends. CDR3 residues: CASSVAGRSGANVLTF. CDR3 DNA sequence: TGTGCCAGCAGCGTAGCAGGGCGCTCTGGGGCCAACGTCCTGACTTTC. Full variable domain (rest looked up from reference TRBV9 and TRBJ2-6): DSGVTQTPKHLITATGQRVTLRCSPRSGDLSVYWYQQSLDQGLQFLIQYYNGEERAKGNILERFSAQQFPDLHSELNLSSLELGDSALYFCASSVAGRSGANVLTFGAGSRLTVL.

This chain joins TRBV13 and TRBJ2-2; 9 bases fit TRBD2. After removal of 4 bases from V and 6 bases from J, the junction contained 12 bases not matched to a gene. This CDR3 contains 17 residues. Germline CDR1 PRHDT, CDR2 FYEKMQ (reference sequence). The CDR3 region is CASSSHLLAGRSGELFF. The DNA of the CDR3 is TGTGCCAGCAGCTCTCACCTCCTAGCGGGAAGATCCGGGGAGCTGTTTTTT.

The chain joins TRBV6-6 to TRBJ2-5, with 7 bases lining up with TRBD1. From germline, CDR1 is MNHNY and CDR2 SVGAGI (reference sequence). CDR3 size: 14 residues. Trimming removed 3 bases from V and 3 bases from J; junction bases left unmatched: 4. CDR3 DNA: TGTGCCAGCAGTTATGGCAGGGGGAAAGAGACCCAGTACTTC. This gives the protein CASSYGRGKETQYF.

The V and J genes are TRBV4-1 and TRBJ1-1; weak D call: TRBD1 (5 bases). Germline V gene lookup returns CDR1 MGHRA and CDR2 YSYEKL. The CDR3 extends over 15 amino acids. V was trimmed by 0 bases and J by 5 bases, leaving 13 bases between them. The CDR3 DNA is TGCGCCAGCAGCCAAGAGGCGGCTGGGGGGACTGAAGCTTTCTTT. Translated: CASSQEAAGGTEAFF.

With regard to this clone: In the same sample, other DNA sequences code for this CDR3. This chain links TRBV5-1 with TRBJ2-5; D remains ambiguous. Trimming stripped 4 bases from V and 2 bases from J, with 3 bases between. The CDR3 has 11 amino acids. The germline CDR1 and CDR2 sequences are SGHRS and YFSETQ. DNA of the CDR3: TGCGCCAGCAGCCTACAAGAGACCCAGTACTTC. This encodes CASSLQETQYF.

The chain has TRBV12-2 and TRBJ2-7; the table assigns TRBD1, which was not confirmed against the DNA. TRBV12-2 is annotated as a pseudogene. This CDR3 is built from 18 residues. CDR3 amino acids: CASRLVFMNLDSTYEQYV. In DNA, the CDR3 is TGTGCAAGTCGCTTAGTTTTCATGAATTTGGACAGTACCTACGAGCAGTACGTC.

This clone has a single count. The chain is built from TRBV13 and TRBJ2-7; D may be TRBD2 (6 bases). V lost 1 base and J lost 5, with 12 bases in between. There are 14 residues in the CDR3. The germline gives CDR1 PRHDT, CDR2 FYEKMQ (reference sequence). The CDR3 coding sequence is TGTGCCAGCAGCTTAGCTGAGCGGGTCGACGAGCAGTACTTC. Its protein is CASSLAERVDEQYF.

V is TRBV11-3 and J is TRBJ2-3; 7 bases fit TRBD1. From germline, CDR1 is SGHNT and CDR2 YENEEA. The CDR3 contains 15 residues. V lost 5 bases to trimming and J lost 6 bases; unmatched junction nucleotides: 11. DNA of the CDR3: TGTGCCAGCAGCCCGCGACAGGGAGAGGCCGATACGCAGTATTTT. Its protein is CASSPRQGEADTQYF.

This clone was recorded only once. This chain uses TRBV6-5 with TRBJ1-1, with no clear D. The CDR3 is 14 residues long. Between the trimmed V and J ends, which lost 2 bases and 6 bases, there was a span of 13 bases. Germline CDR1 reads MNHEY; CDR2 reads SVGAGI. CDR3 protein: CASSYTSPLAEAFF. The DNA for the CDR3 is TGTGCCAGCAGTTACACTTCCCCCCTGGCTGAAGCTTTCTTT.

This rearrangement joins TRBV7-2 to TRBJ2-1; D gene ambiguous. The germline V and J ends were trimmed by 5 bases and 0 bases, with 8 bases remaining between them. The germline V gene has CDR1 SGHTA and CDR2 FQGNSA. CDR3 size: 14 residues. CDR3 region: CASSPRGSYNEQFF. CDR3 DNA sequence: TGTGCCAGCAGCCCCCGCGGCTCCTACAATGAGCAGTTCTTC.

The V gene is TRBV25-1, the J gene TRBJ2-3; D possibly corresponds to TRBD2 (5 bases). Germline V gene lookup returns CDR1 MGHDK and CDR2 SYGVNS. V gave up 5 bases and J gave up 10 bases, with 13 bases separating them. The CDR3 extends over 12 amino acids. The CDR3 spells CASSLGQRAQYF. CDR3 bases: TGTGCCAGCAGTTTAGGTCAGAGGGCGCAGTATTTT. The whole variable domain, remainder taken from reference TRBV25-1 and TRBJ2-3, is EADIYQTPRYLVIGTGKKITLECSQTMGHDKMYWYQQDPGMELHLIHYSYGVNSTEKGDLSSESTVSRIRTEHFPLTLESARPSHTSQYLCASSLGQRAQYFGPGTRLTVL.

This sequence joins TRBV2 and TRBJ1-5, with D perhaps TRBD1 (5 bases). Per the germline V gene, CDR1 is SNHLY and CDR2 is FYNNEI. CDR3 length: 15 residues. Trimming took off 8 bases at V and 0 bases at J, with 14 bases between the two ends. The chain's CDR3 is CASSRVSNSNQPQHF. The DNA for the CDR3 is TGTGCCAGCTCCAGGGTGTCAAATAGCAATCAGCCCCAGCATTTT.

V usage is TRBV4-2 and J usage is TRBJ2-3, with TRBD2 as a possible D gene (6 bases). Germline V gives CDR1 LGHNA, CDR2 YNFKEQ. V was pared by 1 base and J by 5 bases, with 10 bases between. This CDR3 has 14 residues. CDR3: CASSQGGTVDTQYF. The CDR3 DNA sequence: TGTGCCAGCAGCCAAGGGGGGACTGTAGATACGCAGTATTTT.

There are a few counts of this clone. The V and J genes are TRBV6-1 and TRBJ2-3; D remains unclear. The germline V gene has CDR1 MNHNS and CDR2 SASEGT. V was cut by 6 bases and J by 0 bases, with 7 bases left in between. The CDR3 totals 13 residues. CDR3 protein: CASREPSTDTQYF. Here the CDR3 DNA reads TGTGCCAGCAGGGAACCGAGCACAGATACGCAGTATTTT.

The chain couples TRBV5-6 to TRBJ2-2; 7 nucleotides line up with TRBD1. Germline V gene lookup returns CDR1 SGHDT and CDR2 YYEEEE. With V trimmed by 4 bases and J by 2 bases, 8 bases remained unmatched. The CDR3 loop spans 16 amino acids. The CDR3: CASSKRAGGNTGELFF. In nucleotides, the CDR3 is TGTGCCAGCAGCAAACGGGCAGGGGGAAACACCGGGGAGCTGTTTTTT.

V and J are TRBV7-2 and TRBJ2-5; 9 nucleotides agree with TRBD1. Trimming cost V 8 bases and J 7 bases; bases outside gene matches: 14. There are 15 residues in the CDR3. The germline V gene has CDR1 SGHTA and CDR2 FQGNSA. The DNA of the CDR3 is TGTGCCAGCGGGGGCGGGACAGGGTTTGGCGGGACCCAGTACTTC. This translates into CASGGGTGFGGTQYF.

This chain links TRBV29-1 with TRBJ2-1, with a possible D match to TRBD1 (6 bases). The V end was cut by 0 bases, the J end by 8 bases, with 14 bases between. The CDR3 is made up of 14 amino acids. Germline V lookup: CDR1 SQVTM, CDR2 ANQGSEA. The chain's CDR3 is CSVEEGLGADEQFF. The CDR3, as DNA: TGCAGCGTTGAAGAGGGTTTGGGGGCTGATGAGCAGTTCTTC.

V is TRBV6-5 and J is TRBJ1-1, with D possibly TRBD1 on 5 matching bases. The germline V gene encodes CDR1 MNHEY and CDR2 SVGAGI. The CDR3 runs 14 residues. With 3 bases removed from V and 6 bases from J, the gap between germline ends came to 14 bases. The CDR3 coding sequence is TGTGCCAGCAGTTATCTAGGGGTACATGCTGAAGCTTTCTTT. This sequence encodes CASSYLGVHAEAFF.

The chain is built from TRBV7-8 and TRBJ2-7; TRBD2 matches at 7 bases. The CDR3 runs to 15 residues. The trim removed 0 bases at V and 0 bases at J, leaving 2 bases unmatched. Germline V gene lookup returns CDR1 SGHVS and CDR2 FQNEAQ. CDR3 DNA: TGTGCCAGCAGCTTAGCGTGGGGGGGCTCCTACGAGCAGTACTTC. As protein: CASSLAWGGSYEQYF.

V gene TRBV9 combines with J gene TRBJ2-1; 8 bases align to TRBD2. The germline gives CDR1 SGDLS, CDR2 YYNGEE. This CDR3 is built from 15 residues. The trim removed 1 base at V and 1 base at J, leaving 1 base unmatched. The CDR3 is CASSVLAGSYNEQFF. The DNA of the CDR3 is TGTGCCAGCAGCGTATTAGCGGGGTCCTACAATGAGCAGTTCTTC.

The chain employs TRBV7-8 and TRBJ1-5; 7 positions match TRBD1. CDR3 size: 18 residues. Germline assignment: CDR1 SGHVS and CDR2 FQNEAQ. V shed 4 bases and J 5 bases; nucleotides not matched to a gene: 17. The CDR3 region has the DNA TGTGCCAGCAGCTCGTCTCCGGACAGGCCCTGGCCCGATCAGCCCCAGCATTTT. It is translated as CASSSSPDRPWPDQPQHF.

The chain uses TRBV9 and TRBJ1-4; 7 bases are shared with TRBD1. V lost 4 bases and J lost 4; bases outside the gene matches: 13. Germline V gene sequence: CDR1 SGDLS, CDR2 YYNGEE. The CDR3 sequence is 17 residues long. The CDR3 loop reads CASSPSTGRADNEKLFF. In DNA, the CDR3 is TGTGCCAGCAGCCCCTCGACAGGGAGAGCGGATAATGAAAAACTGTTTTTT.